One sample yielded the 4 T cell receptor beta chains listed below, sequenced in a study of cytomegalovirus exposure and HLA in healthy donors. In the PCR, 60 Vbeta and 13 Jbeta primers were used. Sequencing was performed with immunoSEQ multiplex PCR; in TCRdb, only in-frame clones are kept and a portion is missing. This table holds about 130,000 clones, less than 85% found once. The sequencing input was PBMCs. These receptors were obtained from a woman aged 40 to 50 in good health and CMV-seropositive.

The chain recombines TRBV4-2 with TRBJ2-1; unclear D gene. The V gene lost 5 bases and the J gene lost 4 bases, with 18 bases spanning the gap. The germline gives CDR1 LGHNA, CDR2 YNFKEQ. The CDR3 is made up of 16 amino acids. The CDR3 DNA follows: TGTGCCAGCAGCAAAGGTTCTAGTGCCCCGTACAATGAGCAGTTCTTC. This translates into CASSKGSSAPYNEQFF.

This clone was counted a single time. The chain uses TRBV6-1 and TRBJ1-5; D may be TRBD1 (6 bases). V lost 4 bases, J lost 0 bases, and 10 bases lay in between. CDR1 is MNHNS and CDR2 is SASEGT in the germline V gene. This CDR3 spans 15 amino acids. The CDR3 sequence: CASSAGALSNQPQHF. The CDR3 coding sequence is TGTGCCAGCAGTGCAGGGGCGCTTAGCAATCAGCCCCAGCATTTT.

The chain employs TRBV19 and TRBJ1-6; D remains unclear. V was pared by 7 bases and J by 2 bases, with 6 bases between. Germline lookup yields CDR1 LNHDA and CDR2 SQIVND (reference sequence). This CDR3 region has 13 residues. The CDR3 DNA sequence: TGTGCCAGTACGGGTGCCTATAATTCACCCCTCCACTTT. Residues: CASTGAYNSPLHF.

This chain's CDR3 is CASSVNRVEAFF. DNA of the CDR3: TGTGCCAGTAGCGTGAACAGGGTGGAAGCTTTCTTT. The chain uses TRBV19 and TRBJ1-1; D may be TRBD1 (6 bases). CDR1 LNHDA and CDR2 SQIVND come from the germline V gene (reference sequence). V gave up 6 bases and J gave up 8 bases, with 13 bases separating them. CDR3 size: 12 residues.